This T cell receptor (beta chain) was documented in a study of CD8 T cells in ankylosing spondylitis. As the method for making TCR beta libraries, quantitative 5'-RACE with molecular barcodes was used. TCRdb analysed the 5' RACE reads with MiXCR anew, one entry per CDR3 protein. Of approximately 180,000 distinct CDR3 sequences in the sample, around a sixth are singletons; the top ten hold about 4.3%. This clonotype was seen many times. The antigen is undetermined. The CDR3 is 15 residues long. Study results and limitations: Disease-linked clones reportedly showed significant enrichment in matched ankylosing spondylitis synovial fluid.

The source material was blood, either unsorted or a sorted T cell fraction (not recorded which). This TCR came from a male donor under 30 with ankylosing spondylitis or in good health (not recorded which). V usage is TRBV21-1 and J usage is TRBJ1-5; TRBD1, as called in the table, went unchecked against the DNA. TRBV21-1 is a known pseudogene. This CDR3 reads CASSLEDRFNQPQHF. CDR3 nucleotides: TGTGCCAGCAGCTTGGAGGACAGGTTCAATCAGCCCCAGCATTTT.